This T cell receptor beta chain was found in a study of Ad26.COV2.S vaccination and SARS-CoV-2 variants. Study background: The Ad26.COV2.S arm of the COV1001 trial was where the donor was placed.

The method was immunoSEQ multiplex PCR; TCRdb's version includes in-frame clones alone and lacks a portion of them. This sample has about 480,000 clones, with roughly nine tenths found just once. The treatment is: some 20 received Ad26.COV2.S at low or high dose, single or two shots; several received placebo; per-sample allocation not given. The samples were gathered on day 63 after the first injection of vaccine or placebo. V dropped 3 bases and J dropped 8 bases, with 20 bases sitting between them. Germline V gene sequence: CDR1 SGHAT, CDR2 FQNNGV. The CDR3 extends over 16 amino acids. General observations from the study: Substantial response breadth was reportedly seen for spike-specific CD8+ and CD4+ T cells after vaccination.

In regard to this clone: The antigen is not known.

The clonotype comes from a person aged 18 to 65 who received the Ad26.COV2.S COVID-19 vaccine or a placebo. V and J are TRBV11-2 and TRBJ2-1; D is perhaps TRBD2 (6 bases). Sample: peripheral blood, taken in a trial of Ad26.COV2.S vaccine versus placebo. CDR3 sequence (DNA): TGTGCCAGCAGCTTGCCTCCGGTGACTAGTCTCCATGAGCAGTTCTTC. This sequence encodes CASSLPPVTSLHEQFF.